Following are 30 T cell receptor beta chains from one sample sequenced in a study of cytomegalovirus exposure and HLA in healthy donors (dated by TCRdb to the late 2010s). Libraries were constructed by the immunoSEQ multiplex PCR assay. For the multiplex PCR, a mixture combining 60 forward primers for TCR Vbeta segments and 13 reverse primers for TCR Jbeta segments was used. TCRdb retrieved this table from immuneACCESS and kept in-frame rearrangements only. Not all clones are present; in checked studies, unresolved V genes account for under half, and no reason is known for the remainder. For this sample the table gives about 120,000 clones, of which roughly 18% were detected only once. The ten largest make up roughly 3% of the sample. Sequencing was carried out using PBMCs. The receptors here all came from a female donor in good health and CMV-seropositive.

There are a few counts of this clone. The V gene is TRBV6-1, the J gene TRBJ2-7; D might be TRBD1 (5 bases). Germline V gives CDR1 MNHNS, CDR2 SASEGT. Trimming shortened V by 5 bases and J by 2 bases, and 16 bases separated the two germline ends. The CDR3 contains 15 residues. The CDR3 here is CASSRDSLFPYEQYF. The CDR3 DNA follows: TGTGCCAGCAGTCGAGACAGTTTGTTTCCCTACGAGCAGTACTTC.

The chain employs TRBV2 and TRBJ1-6; 8 bases align to TRBD1. From germline, CDR1 is SNHLY and CDR2 FYNNEI. V lost 3 bases and J lost 9; bases outside the gene matches: 7. The CDR3 totals 15 residues. The CDR3 spells CASSDGRGLASPLHF. The CDR3 bases are TGTGCCAGCAGTGACGGCAGGGGGCTTGCTTCACCCCTCCACTTT.

The chain carries TRBV30 and TRBJ1-3; D may be TRBD1 (5 bases). Germline-derived CDR1 and CDR2 are GTSNPN and SVGIG (reference sequence). The length of the CDR3 is 16 residues. Trimming shortened V by 5 bases and J by 0 bases, and 17 bases separated the two germline ends. The CDR3 loop is CAWLGRTPFSGNTIYF. Here the CDR3 DNA reads TGTGCCTGGCTCGGGAGGACACCTTTCTCTGGAAACACCATATATTTT. Looking up the rest from reference TRBV30 and TRBJ1-3 gives the full variable domain: SQTIHQWPATLVQPVGSPLSLECTVEGTSNPNLYWYRQAAGRGLQLLFYSVGIGQISSEVPQNLSASRPQDRQFILSSKKLLLSDSGFYLCAWLGRTPFSGNTIYFGEGSWLTVV.

This clone has a handful of counts. CDR3 nucleotides: TGTGCCAGCAGCGTAGTCGGACAGGGCGGGGGAGAGACCCAGTACTTC. Amino acids: CASSVVGQGGGETQYF. The chain links TRBV9 to TRBJ2-5; D is perhaps TRBD1 (8 bases). Germline V gene lookup returns CDR1 SGDLS and CDR2 YYNGEE. With 0 bases removed from V and 4 bases from J, the gap between germline ends came to 16 bases. The CDR3 has 16 amino acids.

This clone was seen more than once but under ten times. The junction and the germline gene differ at one end; a read error may be behind it. This chain joins TRBV30 and TRBJ2-7; TRBD2 aligns across 8 bases. The V gene's germline CDR1 is GTSNPN and CDR2 SVGIG (reference sequence). The CDR3 runs to 16 residues. CDR3 sequence: CAWSVTLAGPSHEQYF. The CDR3 DNA reads TGTGCCTGGAGTGTGACATTAGCGGGGCCCTCCCACGAGCAGTACTTC.

This clone was picked up a small number of times. This chain joins TRBV19 and TRBJ1-2, with 9 positions matching TRBD1. Germline CDR1 is LNHDA and CDR2 is SQIVND (reference sequence). The CDR3 consists of 15 residues. The J segment lost 7 bases and the V segment lost 3 bases, leaving 9 bases of the junction unmatched. DNA for the CDR3: TGTGCCAGTAGTATGGCCCCGGGACAGGGACTTGGCTACACCTTC. Amino acids: CASSMAPGQGLGYTF.

This clone showed up just a few times. This chain links TRBV7-3 with TRBJ2-5; D might be TRBD1 (6 bases). In germline, CDR1 is SGHTA, CDR2 FQGTGA. This CDR3 is built from 14 residues. Trimming left V 2 bases short and J 1 base short, with 8 bases between. The CDR3 is CASSLYRAQETQYF. CDR3 sequence (DNA): TGTGCCAGCAGCTTATACAGGGCCCAAGAGACCCAGTACTTC.

The rearrangement joins TRBV7-2 to TRBJ1-2, with 7 positions matching TRBD1. This CDR3 spans 15 amino acids. V lost 2 bases and J lost 4; bases outside the gene matches: 7. Germline assignment: CDR1 SGHTA and CDR2 FQGNSA. CDR3 nucleotides: TGTGCCAGCAGCTTATTCCAGGGGGACATCTATGGCTACACCTTC. The encoded protein is CASSLFQGDIYGYTF.

The J gene is TRBJ2-7, the V gene TRBV2; TRBD1 agrees at 11 bases. Germline loops: CDR1 SNHLY, CDR2 FYNNEI. V was clipped by 6 bases and J by 4 bases; unmatched bases: 8. This CDR3 is 15 amino acids long. The CDR3 reads CASRQGTGGVYEQYF. CDR3 in DNA: TGTGCCAGCAGACAGGGGACAGGGGGAGTATACGAGCAGTACTTC.

J is TRBJ1-1 and V is TRBV4-1, with 11 bases fitting TRBD1. The V gene end was trimmed by 1 base and the J gene end by 4 bases; junction bases not matched to a gene: 2. Germline CDR1 reads MGHRA; CDR2 reads YSYEKL. CDR3 length equals 15 residues. The CDR3 sequence is CASSQAGTGGTEAFF. The CDR3 nucleotides are TGCGCCAGCAGCCAAGCCGGGACAGGGGGCACTGAAGCTTTCTTT.

This chain connects TRBV5-1 to TRBJ1-4, with 7 bases identical to TRBD1. From germline, CDR1 is SGHRS and CDR2 YFSETQ. The CDR3 sequence is 15 residues long. V lost 1 base, J lost 4 bases, and 4 bases stayed unmatched. CDR3: CASSLYGTDNEKLFF. The DNA for the CDR3 is TGCGCCAGCAGCTTGTATGGGACAGATAATGAAAAACTGTTTTTT.

This clone was detected only a few times. The J gene is TRBJ1-5, the V gene TRBV2; 7 bases fit TRBD1. The CDR3 is 14 amino acids. J was trimmed by 1 base and V by 8 bases; bases with no gene match: 5. Germline V gene lookup returns CDR1 SNHLY and CDR2 FYNNEI. The DNA of the CDR3 is TGTGCCAGCGGAATACAGGGGAGCAATCAGCCCCAGCATTTT. It is translated as CASGIQGSNQPQHF.

V is TRBV5-1 and J is TRBJ1-2, with D possibly being TRBD1 (6 bases). This CDR3 region has 14 residues. Between the trimmed V and J ends, which lost 4 bases and 3 bases, there was a span of 13 bases. The germline V gene has CDR1 SGHRS and CDR2 YFSETQ. The CDR3 region is CASSLRRGYYGYTF. The DNA of the CDR3 is TGCGCCAGCAGCCTCCGTAGGGGGTACTATGGCTACACCTTC. The variable domain in full, completed from reference TRBV5-1 and TRBJ1-2, reads KAGVTQTPRYLIKTRGQQVTLSCSPISGHRSVSWYQQTPGQGLQFLFEYFSETQRNKGNFPGRFSGRQFSNSRSEMNVSTLELGDSALYLCASSLRRGYYGYTFGSGTRLTVV.

V is TRBV4-1 and J is TRBJ2-7; 7 bases map to TRBD2. Per the germline V gene, CDR1 is MGHRA and CDR2 is YSYEKL. V gave up 0 bases and J gave up 2 bases; unmatched junction bases: 4. CDR3 length: 15 amino acids. The DNA for the CDR3 is TGCGCCAGCAGCCAAGATATGGGACTAACCTACGAGCAGTACTTC. Residues: CASSQDMGLTYEQYF.

This rearrangement joins TRBV2 to TRBJ2-7, with D perhaps matching TRBD1 (5 bases). V shed 8 bases and J shed 5 bases, with 22 bases lying between them. Germline V lookup: CDR1 SNHLY, CDR2 FYNNEI. The CDR3 spans 15 residues. DNA for the CDR3: TGTGCCAGCCAACCGGAACAGGTCACCCTGGACGAGCAGTACTTC. As protein: CASQPEQVTLDEQYF.

This rearrangement joins TRBV6-1 to TRBJ2-7, with D maybe TRBD2 (6 bases). CDR1 is MNHNS, CDR2 SASEGT, per germline. The CDR3 has 14 amino acids. Trimming took 7 bases from V and 0 from J, leaving 13 bases between them. CDR3 region: CASNPAGTSYEQYF. CDR3 coding DNA: TGTGCCAGCAACCCTGCGGGGACCTCCTACGAGCAGTACTTC.

J is TRBJ2-7 and V is TRBV4-2; no clear D. CDR3 length: 12 amino acids. V was trimmed by 4 bases and J by 4 bases, leaving 8 bases between them. Germline lookup yields CDR1 LGHNA and CDR2 YNFKEQ. CDR3 bases: TGTGCCAGCAGCCTATCGGGTTACGAGCAGTACTTC. Encoded protein: CASSLSGYEQYF.

This clone was counted between two and nine times. The chain recombines TRBV7-9 with TRBJ1-2; 9 bases match TRBD1. The V gene end was trimmed by 5 bases and the J gene end by 5 bases; junction bases not matched to a gene: 6. In germline, CDR1 is SEHNR, CDR2 FQNEAQ (reference sequence). The CDR3 covers 14 residues. Here the CDR3 reads CASSPGQGIYGYTF. In nucleotides, the CDR3 is TGTGCCAGCAGCCCGGGACAGGGAATTTATGGCTACACCTTC.

The CDR3 sequence is CACFRGGYTF. CDR3 sequence (DNA): TGTGCCTGCTTCAGGGGAGGCTACACCTTC. This chain connects TRBV30 to TRBJ1-2, with D maybe TRBD1 (6 bases). The CDR3 totals 10 residues. CDR1 and CDR2 (germline): GTSNPN, SVGIG (reference sequence). V was clipped by 6 bases and J by 8 bases, with 10 bases between them.

This clone was picked up a small number of times. This chain connects TRBV1 to TRBJ2-7; the table's D gene call, TRBD2, was not cross checked with the DNA. TRBV1 has pseudogene status. This CDR3 is 15 amino acids long. In DNA form, the CDR3 reads TGCACCAGCAGCCAGATGGACTCTCTCTCCTACGAGCAGTACTTC. It specifies CTSSQMDSLSYEQYF.

This chain joins TRBV5-1 and TRBJ2-5; 9 bases fit TRBD1. Germline CDR1 SGHRS, CDR2 YFSETQ. The V and J ends lost 2 bases and 8 bases, in that order; junction bases with no gene match: 7. The CDR3 extends over 14 amino acids. The CDR3 region is CASSFRTGAATQYF. CDR3 coding DNA: TGCGCCAGCAGCTTCCGGACAGGGGCCGCAACCCAGTACTTC.

The chain recombines TRBV2 with TRBJ2-7; 7 bases are shared with TRBD1. The V segment lost 6 bases and the J segment 6 bases; nucleotides outside the gene matches: 5. Germline loops: CDR1 SNHLY, CDR2 FYNNEI. The CDR3 length is 12 residues. This CDR3 is CASSLTGAEQYF. As DNA, the CDR3 is TGTGCCAGCAGCCTTACAGGGGCCGAGCAGTACTTC.

CDR3 DNA: TGTGCCACCAGCAGAAGCTGGACAGATTGGGGATACCCGAGCACAGATACGCAGTATTTT. Its translation is CATSRSWTDWGYPSTDTQYF. This chain links TRBV15 with TRBJ2-3, with D perhaps TRBD1 (6 bases). Germline CDR1 LNHNV, CDR2 YYDKDF (reference sequence). The CDR3 consists of 20 residues. Trimming took off 2 bases at V and 0 bases at J, with 24 bases between the two ends.

This clone was seen more than once but under ten times. The rearrangement uses TRBV6-6 and TRBJ1-2, with 7 nucleotides matching TRBD1. CDR1 is MNHNY, CDR2 SVGAGI, per germline (reference sequence). The CDR3 extends over 12 amino acids. V dropped 6 bases and J dropped 14; count of bases not matched to a gene: 12. The CDR3 DNA follows: TGTGCCAGCAGGAACAGGGGCCTAACGGGGACCTTC. It yields the protein CASRNRGLTGTF.

The genes are TRBV9 and TRBJ2-5, with 10 bases lining up with TRBD2. The CDR3 is 14 residues long. The junction had 2 bases not matched to a gene; V was cut back by 4 bases and J by 2 bases. The germline V gene encodes CDR1 SGDLS and CDR2 YYNGEE. This chain's CDR3 is CASSPGLAQETQYF. The CDR3 region has the DNA TGTGCCAGCAGCCCGGGACTAGCGCAAGAGACCCAGTACTTC.

This clone was seen more than once but under ten times. The chain combines TRBV9 with TRBJ2-3; 12 bases are a match to TRBD2. Unmatched junction bases numbered 2, after V lost 3 bases and J lost 3 bases. Germline loops: CDR1 SGDLS, CDR2 YYNGEE. The CDR3 spans 15 residues. The CDR3 sequence is CASSAGLAGTDTQYF. CDR3 coding DNA: TGTGCCAGCAGCGCGGGACTAGCGGGTACAGATACGCAGTATTTT.

The chain links TRBV29-1 to TRBJ2-1, with 8 bases aligning to TRBD2. Losses at the gene ends were 5 bases for V and 3 bases for J; bases not matched to a gene: 6. CDR1 is SQVTM and CDR2 is ANQGSEA in the germline V gene. This CDR3 is built from 14 residues. In nucleotides, the CDR3 is TGCAGCGTTCATCGGGAGGGCCTCTACAATGAGCAGTTCTTC. Translated, it gives CSVHREGLYNEQFF.

The chain uses TRBV7-8 and TRBJ2-3, with 15 bases matching TRBD2. Trimming took 5 bases from V and 5 from J; bases not matched to a gene: 11. Germline CDR1 reads SGHVS; CDR2 reads FQNEAQ. There are 18 residues in the CDR3. This CDR3 is CASSRLPGLAGGEDTQYF. CDR3 sequence (DNA): TGTGCCAGCAGCCGCCTGCCGGGACTAGCGGGAGGAGAAGATACGCAGTATTTT.

V and J are TRBV5-1 and TRBJ2-7; D remains ambiguous. From germline, CDR1 is SGHRS and CDR2 YFSETQ. With 0 bases removed from V and 2 bases from J, the gap between germline ends came to 15 bases. There are 16 residues in the CDR3. For the CDR3, the DNA is TGCGCCAGCAGCTTGGGACCGGCAGGTGCTCCCTACGAGCAGTACTTC. Amino acids: CASSLGPAGAPYEQYF.

The chain employs TRBV10-3 and TRBJ1-2; possibly TRBD1 for D (5 bases). Germline values: CDR1 ENHRY, CDR2 SYGVKD. Trimming stripped 0 bases from V and 8 bases from J, with 10 bases between. The CDR3 consists of 13 residues. This CDR3 is CAISESRGRGYTF. The CDR3 region has the DNA TGTGCCATCAGTGAGTCCCGGGGGAGGGGCTACACCTTC.